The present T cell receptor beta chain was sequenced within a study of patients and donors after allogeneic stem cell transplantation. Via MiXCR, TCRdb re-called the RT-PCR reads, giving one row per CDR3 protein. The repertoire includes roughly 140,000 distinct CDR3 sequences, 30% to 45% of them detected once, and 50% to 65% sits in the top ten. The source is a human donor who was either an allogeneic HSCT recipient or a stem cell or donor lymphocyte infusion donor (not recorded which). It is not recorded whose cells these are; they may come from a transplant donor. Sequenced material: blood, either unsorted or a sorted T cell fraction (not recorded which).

The CDR3 nucleotides read TGCGCCAGCAGCTTTTGGGCAGGGACGGATACGCAGTATTTT. Its translation: CASSFWAGTDTQYF. The chain combines TRBV5-1 with TRBJ2-3; D might be TRBD1 or TRBD2, each matching 5 bases. Trimming stripped 2 bases from V and 6 bases from J, with 13 bases between. This CDR3 is built from 14 residues. Germline V gene sequence: CDR1 SGHRS, CDR2 YFSETQ.